This T cell receptor beta chain stems from a study of human T cells and chemical hapten exposure. Stated time point: pre-sensitization, week 0. As for treatment: therapeutic diphenylcyclopropenone sensitization with weekly scalp DPC. From the RACE reads, TCRdb called clonotypes with MiXCR, one entry per CDR3 protein. The sample contains 95,000 to 150,000 distinct CDR3 sequences, less than 15% of which appear only once. The germline V gene encodes CDR1 MNHNY and CDR2 SVGAGI (reference sequence). The CDR3 loop spans 14 amino acids. V was pared by 6 bases and J by 9 bases, with 18 bases between. Study outcomes and limitations: Alopecia affected the donors, so their immune response may differ from healthy people's.

In regard to this clonotype: Its antigen is still unknown.

This chain links TRBV6-6 with TRBJ2-1, with D perhaps TRBD1 (6 bases). Here the sequenced sample was whole blood, taken in connection with sensitization to the hapten diphenylcyclopropenone (DPC). The origin of this receptor is a woman aged 18-29 years with alopecia areata. Some clones in this sample may be carry-over from other donors' samples. Written as DNA, the CDR3 is TGTGCCAGCAGGGGGACACCCCTTTCCGGTGAGCAGTTCTTC. Its protein is CASRGTPLSGEQFF.